One sample yielded the 8 T cell receptor beta chains listed below, sequenced in a study of blood T cell repertoires in COVID-19. TCRdb keeps only in-frame clones here, not all; method: immunoSEQ multiplex PCR. The table records 100,000 to 150,000 clones, around four fifths of them present only once. Sample: peripheral blood. Source of these receptors: an elderly man with active or convalescent COVID-19.

This chain links TRBV19 with TRBJ1-4; D unclear. CDR3 length equals 19 residues. V shed 4 bases and J shed 3 bases, with 24 bases lying between them. In germline, CDR1 is LNHDA, CDR2 SQIVND (reference sequence). Here the CDR3 DNA reads TGTGCCAGTAGTAAAAACCGTCTAAGTATTATTGGAGCTAATGAAAAACTGTTTTTT. It is translated as CASSKNRLSIIGANEKLFF.

This chain uses TRBV6-5 with TRBJ2-1, with D possibly matching TRBD2 (6 bases). CDR1 and CDR2 (germline): MNHEY, SVGAGI. There are 15 residues in the CDR3. The V and J ends lost 5 bases and 1 base respectively, with 12 bases between them. CDR3: CASSLQGGSYNEQFF. The CDR3, as DNA: TGTGCCAGCAGTCTTCAGGGAGGATCCTACAATGAGCAGTTCTTC.

The V gene is TRBV6-6, the J gene TRBJ1-4; D call uncertain. The germline V and J ends were trimmed by 0 bases and 10 bases, with 18 bases remaining between them. The CDR3 contains 16 residues. CDR1 is MNHNY, CDR2 SVGAGI, per germline (reference sequence). CDR3 protein: CASSYSREGYTVKLFF. Written as DNA, the CDR3 is TGTGCCAGCAGTTACTCGCGGGAGGGTTATACAGTAAAACTGTTTTTT.

This rearrangement joins TRBV6-5 to TRBJ1-6, with D possibly being TRBD1 (6 bases). The V end was cut by 4 bases, the J end by 3 bases, with 10 bases between. The CDR3 spans 15 residues. Germline CDR1 is MNHEY and CDR2 is SVGAGI. CDR3 loop: CASSSRGLYNSPLHF. The DNA for the CDR3 is TGTGCCAGCAGTTCCAGGGGTCTCTATAATTCACCCCTCCACTTT.

The V call is TRBV7-2, the J call TRBJ1-4, with D uncertain. CDR3 length: 14 amino acids. V dropped 5 bases and J dropped 4 bases, with 11 bases sitting between them. Germline loops: CDR1 SGHTA, CDR2 FQGNSA. Written as DNA, the CDR3 is TGTGCCAGCAGCGGTCGGGTGGGTAATGAAAAACTGTTTTTT. The encoded protein is CASSGRVGNEKLFF.

The rearrangement uses TRBV5-1 and TRBJ2-5; 7 bases match TRBD2. This CDR3 spans 14 amino acids. The V segment lost 2 bases and the J segment 5 bases; nucleotides outside the gene matches: 6. Germline V gene sequence: CDR1 SGHRS, CDR2 YFSETQ. The CDR3: CASSFASGGETQYF. CDR3 nucleotide sequence: TGCGCCAGCAGCTTTGCTAGCGGCGGTGAGACCCAGTACTTC.

The CDR3 nucleotides are TGCGCCAGCAGCTTGGCCTATTCCCTCAGGGCGGACACCGGGGAGCTGTTTTTT. Amino acid sequence: CASSLAYSLRADTGELFF. The rearrangement links TRBV5-1 to TRBJ2-2; perhaps TRBD1 as D (5 bases). The CDR3 is made up of 18 amino acids. Germline assignment: CDR1 SGHRS and CDR2 YFSETQ. Trimming removed 0 bases from V and 3 bases from J, with 18 bases in between.

The V call is TRBV7-2, the J call TRBJ1-5; 7 nucleotides align to TRBD1. This CDR3 is 19 amino acids long. Trimming at V came to 1 base and at J to 0 bases, leaving 12 bases not matched to a gene. Germline-derived CDR1 and CDR2 are SGHTA and FQGNSA. DNA for the CDR3: TGTGCCAGCAGCTTAGTTTTGGTAACAGGGGAATATAGCAATCAGCCCCAGCATTTT. Its translation is CASSLVLVTGEYSNQPQHF.